This TCR beta chain was captured in a study of T cell responses to AZD1222 COVID-19 vaccine. The CDR3 is 14 amino acids. V lost 3 bases and J lost 6; bases outside the gene matches: 5. Germline CDR1 SGHAT, CDR2 FQDESV (reference sequence). Whole-study findings and limits: Rises in breadth and depth of Spike-specific TCRs came after two AZD1222 doses.

Produced via immunoSEQ multiplex PCR; TCRdb's table is partial and in-frame only. The sample consists of 150,000 to 200,000 clones, 94% of them appearing once. Note on this clone: Antigen unknown.

Sequencing used peripheral blood, obtained 28 days after the second AZD1222 dose. The sequence came from an adult who received the AZD1222 COVID-19 vaccine. The chain joins TRBV11-1 to TRBJ1-2, with 9 bases matching TRBD1. The CDR3 here is CASSFPGTGNGYTF. DNA of the CDR3: TGTGCCAGCAGCTTCCCCGGGACAGGGAATGGCTACACCTTC.